This T cell receptor (beta chain) was captured by sequencing in a study of cytomegalovirus exposure and HLA in healthy donors. Overall study findings and caveats: In a later analysis, TCR association rates varied by HLA locus: DRB1 most, HLA-C fewest. Per a prior analysis, the majority of TCR beta V segments were productive roughly 87% or roughly 30% of the time.

About this clone itself: Its antigen is currently unknown.

Germline V gives CDR1 SGHRS, CDR2 YFSETQ. Trimming stripped 3 bases from V and 4 bases from J, with 10 bases between. This CDR3 comprises 13 residues. The primer mix had 60 Vbeta and 13 Jbeta primers. Using immunoSEQ multiplex PCR, the repertoire was profiled, and TCRdb retains in-frame clones only, with some absent. In the table there are tens of thousands of clones, 82% of which are singletons. The chain carries TRBV5-1 and TRBJ2-5; D is ambiguous. The receptor's source is a man between 45 and 60 years old in good health and CMV-seronegative. Sequencing was done on a sample of PBMCs. This chain's CDR3 is CASSWALGETQYF. The CDR3 DNA reads TGCGCCAGCAGCTGGGCCCTGGGAGAGACCCAGTACTTC.